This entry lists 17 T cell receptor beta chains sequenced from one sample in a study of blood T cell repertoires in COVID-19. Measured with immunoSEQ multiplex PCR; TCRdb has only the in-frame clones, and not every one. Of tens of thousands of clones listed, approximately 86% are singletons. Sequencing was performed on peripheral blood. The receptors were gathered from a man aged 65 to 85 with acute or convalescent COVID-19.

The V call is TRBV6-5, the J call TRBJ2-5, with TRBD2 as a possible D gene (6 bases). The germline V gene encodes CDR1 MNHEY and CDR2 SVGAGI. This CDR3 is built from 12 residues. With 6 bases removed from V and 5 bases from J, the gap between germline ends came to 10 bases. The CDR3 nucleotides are TGTGCCAGCAGGACGGAGGGGGAGACCCAGTACTTC. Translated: CASRTEGETQYF.

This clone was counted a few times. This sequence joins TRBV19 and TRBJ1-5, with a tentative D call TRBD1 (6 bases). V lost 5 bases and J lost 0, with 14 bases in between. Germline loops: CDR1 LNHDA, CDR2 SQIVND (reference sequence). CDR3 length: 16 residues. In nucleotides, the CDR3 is TGTGCCAGTAGTTCAACGACAGGTTATAGCAATCAGCCCCAGCATTTT. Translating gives CASSSTTGYSNQPQHF.

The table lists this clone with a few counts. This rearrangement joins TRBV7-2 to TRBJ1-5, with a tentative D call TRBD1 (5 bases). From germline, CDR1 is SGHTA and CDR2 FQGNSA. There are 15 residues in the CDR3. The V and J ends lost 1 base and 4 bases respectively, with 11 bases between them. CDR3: CASSLVPGGNQPQHF. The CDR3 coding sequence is TGTGCCAGCAGCTTAGTTCCCGGGGGAAATCAGCCCCAGCATTTT.

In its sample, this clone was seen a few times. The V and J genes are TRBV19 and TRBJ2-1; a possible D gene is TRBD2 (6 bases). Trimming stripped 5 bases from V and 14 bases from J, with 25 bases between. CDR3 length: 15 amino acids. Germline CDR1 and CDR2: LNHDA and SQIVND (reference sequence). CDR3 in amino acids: CASSPQTSASFLKFF. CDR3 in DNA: TGTGCCAGTAGTCCCCAGACTAGTGCCTCCTTTTTGAAGTTCTTC.

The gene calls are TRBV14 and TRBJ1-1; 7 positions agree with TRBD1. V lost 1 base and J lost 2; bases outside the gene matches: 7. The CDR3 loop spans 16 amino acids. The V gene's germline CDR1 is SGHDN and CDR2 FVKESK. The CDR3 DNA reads TGTGCCAGCAGCCAAGCACAGGGGTTTACAAACACTGAAGCTTTCTTT. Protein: CASSQAQGFTNTEAFF.

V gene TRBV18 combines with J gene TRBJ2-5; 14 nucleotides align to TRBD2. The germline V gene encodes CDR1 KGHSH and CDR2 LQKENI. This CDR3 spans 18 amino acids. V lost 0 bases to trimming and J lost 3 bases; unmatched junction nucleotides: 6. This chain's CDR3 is CASSPPGLAGEGKETQYF. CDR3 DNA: TGTGCCAGCTCACCACCGGGACTAGCGGGAGAGGGGAAAGAGACCCAGTACTTC.

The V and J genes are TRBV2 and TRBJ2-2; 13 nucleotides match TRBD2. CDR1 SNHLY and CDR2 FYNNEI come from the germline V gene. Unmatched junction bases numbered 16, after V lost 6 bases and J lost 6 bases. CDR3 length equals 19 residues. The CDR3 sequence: CASSPGTSGINHKPGELFF. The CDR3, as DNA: TGTGCCAGCAGCCCCGGGACTAGCGGGATAAATCATAAACCCGGGGAGCTGTTTTTT.

The chain's CDR3 is CASSLTGTSPISYNEQFF. As DNA, the CDR3 is TGTGCCAGCAGCCTGACCGGGACTTCCCCCATATCCTACAATGAGCAGTTCTTC. The gene calls are TRBV11-2 and TRBJ2-1; D perhaps matches TRBD2 (6 bases). The V gene's germline CDR1 is SGHAT and CDR2 FQNNGV. Between the trimmed V and J ends, which lost 5 bases and 1 base, there was a span of 21 bases. The CDR3 is 18 residues long.

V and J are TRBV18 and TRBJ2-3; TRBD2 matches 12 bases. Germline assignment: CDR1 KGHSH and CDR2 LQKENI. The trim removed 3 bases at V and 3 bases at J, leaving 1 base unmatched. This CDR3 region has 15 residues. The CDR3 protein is CASSPGLAGTDTQYF. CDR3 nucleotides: TGTGCCAGCTCACCCGGACTAGCGGGAACAGATACGCAGTATTTT.

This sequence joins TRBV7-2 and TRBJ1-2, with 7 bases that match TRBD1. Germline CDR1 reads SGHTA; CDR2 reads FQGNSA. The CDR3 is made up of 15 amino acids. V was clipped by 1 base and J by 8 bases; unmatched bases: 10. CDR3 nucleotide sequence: TGTGCCAGCAGCTTAGTCCTGGGGCAGGGGGAGGGCTACACCTTC. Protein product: CASSLVLGQGEGYTF.

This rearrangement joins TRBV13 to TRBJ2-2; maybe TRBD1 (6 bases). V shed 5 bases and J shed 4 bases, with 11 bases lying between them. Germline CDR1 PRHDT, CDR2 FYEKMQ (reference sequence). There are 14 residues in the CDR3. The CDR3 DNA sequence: TGTGCCAGCAGCGTACAGGGCCCCACCGGGGAGCTGTTTTTT. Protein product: CASSVQGPTGELFF.

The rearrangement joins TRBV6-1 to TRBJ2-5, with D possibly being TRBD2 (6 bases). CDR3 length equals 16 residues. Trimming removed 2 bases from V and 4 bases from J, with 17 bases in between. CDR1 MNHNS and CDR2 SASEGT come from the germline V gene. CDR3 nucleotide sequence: TGTGCCAGCAGTGAATCGATGGCGGGAATCGGAGAGACCCAGTACTTC. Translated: CASSESMAGIGETQYF.

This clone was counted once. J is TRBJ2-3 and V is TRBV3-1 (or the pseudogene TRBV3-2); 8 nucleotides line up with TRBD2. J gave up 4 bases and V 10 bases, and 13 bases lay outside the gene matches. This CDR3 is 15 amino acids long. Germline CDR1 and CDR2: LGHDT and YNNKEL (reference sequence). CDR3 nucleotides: TGTGCCACCTCTCCGGGAGGGGACGGAGCAGATACGCAGTATTTT. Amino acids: CATSPGGDGADTQYF.

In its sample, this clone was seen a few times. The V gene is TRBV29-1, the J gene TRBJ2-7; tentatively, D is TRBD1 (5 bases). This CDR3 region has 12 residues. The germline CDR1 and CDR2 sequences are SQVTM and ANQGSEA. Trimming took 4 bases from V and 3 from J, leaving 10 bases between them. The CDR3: CSVAREDYEQYF. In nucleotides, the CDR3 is TGCAGCGTTGCCAGGGAAGACTACGAGCAGTACTTC.

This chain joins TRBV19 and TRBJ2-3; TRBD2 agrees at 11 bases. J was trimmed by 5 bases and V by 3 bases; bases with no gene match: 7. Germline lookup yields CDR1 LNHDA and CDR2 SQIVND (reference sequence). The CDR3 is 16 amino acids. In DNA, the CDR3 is TGTGCCAGTAGTATGGCACTAGCGGGAGAAGTAGATACGCAGTATTTT. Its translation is CASSMALAGEVDTQYF.

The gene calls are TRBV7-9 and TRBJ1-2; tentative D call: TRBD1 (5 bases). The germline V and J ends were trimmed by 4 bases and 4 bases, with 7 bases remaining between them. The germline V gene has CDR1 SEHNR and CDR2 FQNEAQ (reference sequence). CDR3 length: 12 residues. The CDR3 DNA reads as TGTGCCAGCAGCTCCGACAGCTATGGCTACACCTTC. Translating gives CASSSDSYGYTF.

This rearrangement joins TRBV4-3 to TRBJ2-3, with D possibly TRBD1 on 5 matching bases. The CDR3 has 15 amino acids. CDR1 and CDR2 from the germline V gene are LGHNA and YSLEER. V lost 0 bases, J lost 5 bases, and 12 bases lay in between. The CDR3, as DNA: TGCGCCAGCAGCCAAGAAAGAAGGGGTGGAGATACGCAGTATTTT. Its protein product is CASSQERRGGDTQYF.